This TCR beta chain derives from a study of blood T cell repertoires in COVID-19 (dated by TCRdb to the early 2020s). In the study overall: Samples covering the acute and convalescent phases of COVID-19 were provided by collaborators in the United States, Italy and Spain. The repertoires were made available in a free public database intended to serve as a resource for research on the immune response to SARS-CoV-2. Subjects who had been exposed to COVID-19, were actively infected with it, or had recovered from it provided the deeply sampled blood TCRbeta repertoires that made up the dataset. The material from the prospective study consisted of cDNA or gDNA derived from T cells, B-cell-depleted T cells, or PBMCs. Where HLA class I and class II types were available, the types were taken from metadata supplied by the sample provider, not from assay-based typing. Sample metadata almost always included a de-identified subject ID, COVID-19 status, age in years and sex. Samples were obtained from the ongoing ImmuneRACE study (first 160 participants) and from 1,254 subjects provided by 6 global collaborators. The study at large found these results: The amount of clinical and demographic metadata varied by source and participant and was provided uncurated.

The immunoSEQ Assay, a bias-controlled multiplex PCR, was used to amplify TCRbeta CDR3 regions from genomic DNA. The paper's processing steps were these. Within the assay, amplification of reference gene primers was used to estimate how many nucleated cells each sample contained. To quantify the absolute abundance of each unique TCRbeta CDR3 rearrangement, sequence reads were collapsed and filtered. For each sample, productive Simpson clonality was calculated as the square root of Simpson's diversity index across productive rearrangements. TCRdb provides this immuneACCESS table in a form limited to in-frame rearrangements. Some clones are lacking; in checked studies, under half of them reflect an unresolved V gene, and why the rest are absent is not known. Clonal size and the V and J genes are those of that table, whereas D and trimming came from the DNA. The sample data list fewer than 90,000 clones, and approximately 73% of these were observed just once. The leading ten clones occupy about 15% of the sample.

Counted from cysteine to phenylalanine, this CDR3 has 14 amino acids. The kept DNA is CDR3 alone, 42 bases in frame from the first base. The junction carries 12 bases between V and J, which are trimmed by 3 bases and 7 bases respectively. The germline V gene yields LGHNA for CDR1 and YNFKEQ for CDR2. In its sample, this clone was seen a few times. Its antigen is still unknown. Per-nucleotide qualities are absent, and no much larger clonotype sits a single base away. In Seattle, one collaborating source enrolled patients while the infection was active and tracked those patients longitudinally over the course of disease. The collaborating institutions used their own protocols to collect whole blood in K2EDTA tubes. Collaborator samples were shipped for TCRbeta analysis as frozen whole blood, isolated PBMCs, or DNA extracted from either sample type.

This clonotype was sampled from a man aged 60 to 69 with COVID-19, enrolled during active disease. Here the chain combines TRBV4-2 and TRBJ2-2, with the D gene not confidently named. Sequencing was done on a sample of peripheral blood. The encoded CDR3 is CASSQALSGGELFF. The DNA is as follows: TGTGCCAGCAGCCAGGCCCTTTCGGGCGGGGAGCTGTTTTTT.